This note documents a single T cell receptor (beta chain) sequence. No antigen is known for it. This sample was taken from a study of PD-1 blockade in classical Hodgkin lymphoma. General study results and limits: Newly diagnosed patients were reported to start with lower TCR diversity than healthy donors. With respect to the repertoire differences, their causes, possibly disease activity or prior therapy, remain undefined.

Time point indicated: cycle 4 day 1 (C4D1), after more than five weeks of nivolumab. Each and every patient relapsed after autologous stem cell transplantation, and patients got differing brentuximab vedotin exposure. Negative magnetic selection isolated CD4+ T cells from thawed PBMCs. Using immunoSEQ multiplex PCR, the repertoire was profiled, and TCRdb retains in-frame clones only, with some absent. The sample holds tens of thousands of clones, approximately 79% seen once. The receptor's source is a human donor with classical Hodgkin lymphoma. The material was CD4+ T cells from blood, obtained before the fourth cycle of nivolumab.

CDR3 protein: CAPGGKTYNEQFF. The DNA for the CDR3 is TGCGCCCCCGGGGGTAAAACCTACAATGAGCAGTTCTTC. The chain is built from TRBV10-1 and TRBJ2-1, with a tentative D call TRBD2 (6 bases). The CDR3 length is 13 residues. The ends were cut back, 11 bases at V and 2 bases at J, with 13 bases in the middle. Germline CDR1 and CDR2: WNHNN and SYGVQD (reference sequence).